This T cell receptor beta chain was identified during a study of immune evolution from preneoplasia to lung adenocarcinoma. This table comes from immunoSEQ multiplex PCR, and its TCRdb copy is limited to in-frame clones, with some not included. The data hold some 16,000 clones, with around 88% observed a single time. Input material: FFPE invasive lung adenocarcinoma tissue. This sequence originates from a person aged 65-85 years with invasive lung adenocarcinoma.

This CDR3 reads CASSFSGDNEQFF. Written as DNA, the CDR3 is TGTGCCAGCAGTTTTAGCGGAGACAATGAGCAGTTCTTC. V and J are TRBV28 and TRBJ2-1; D is perhaps TRBD2 (6 bases). V lost 3 bases and J lost 5, with 8 bases in between. The CDR3 extends over 13 amino acids. Germline assignment: CDR1 MDHEN and CDR2 SYDVKM.